The 28 T cell receptor beta chains presented below share a single source sample, sequenced in a study of OX40 agonist ivuxolimab in advanced cancers. Receptors were amplified or captured by the immunoSEQ multiplex PCR assay. TCRdb limited this immuneACCESS table to in-frame rearrangements with V and J called. A share of clones is missing; checked studies link under half to unresolved V genes, and the rest is unexplained. The sample includes about 74,000 clones, with around 90% observed a single time. About 5.9% of the sample rests with the top ten. Sequenced material: CD4+ or CD8+ T cells sorted from blood, taken in a trial of the OX40 agonist ivuxolimab. These receptors all come from an adult with an advanced solid tumor such as melanoma, head and neck, liver or kidney cancer.

CDR3 nucleotides: TGCGCCAGCAGCCGTCCAGGGAATTTCTACGAGCAGTACTTC. It encodes CASSRPGNFYEQYF. The chain employs TRBV4-1 and TRBJ2-7; a possible D gene is TRBD1 (5 bases). Germline CDR1 reads MGHRA; CDR2 reads YSYEKL. CDR3 length equals 14 residues. Trimming stripped 4 bases from V and 3 bases from J, with 13 bases between.

This chain uses TRBV6-6 with TRBJ1-1; 7 positions match TRBD1. The V and J ends lost 3 bases and 1 base, in that order; junction bases with no gene match: 2. This CDR3 is 14 amino acids long. The germline V gene encodes CDR1 MNHNY and CDR2 SVGAGI (reference sequence). DNA of the CDR3: TGTGCCAGCAGTTATGACAGGGCGAACACTGAAGCTTTCTTT. Translating gives CASSYDRANTEAFF.

CDR3 nucleotide sequence: TGTGCCAGTAGTATAGGGTCCAGGTCCCTAGAGCCCCAGCATTTT. This translates into CASSIGSRSLEPQHF. The chain couples TRBV19 to TRBJ1-5, with D hard to call. Germline CDR1 and CDR2: LNHDA and SQIVND (reference sequence). The V gene lost 1 base and the J gene lost 8 bases, with 15 bases spanning the gap. The CDR3 sequence is 15 residues long.

CDR3 DNA: TGTGCCAGCAGCCCCCGTGGGGATGTAAGCAATCAGCCCCAGCATTTT. It yields the protein CASSPRGDVSNQPQHF. The chain uses TRBV7-2 and TRBJ1-5; no clear D gene. The CDR3 covers 16 residues. Germline CDR1 is SGHTA and CDR2 is FQGNSA. The V end was cut by 5 bases, the J end by 1 base, with 15 bases between.

The chain uses TRBV27 and TRBJ2-5; a possible D gene is TRBD1 (5 bases). V was shortened by 8 bases and J by 3 bases, with 13 bases between the two germline ends. CDR1 is MNHEY, CDR2 SMNVEV, per germline (reference sequence). The CDR3 totals 13 residues. This chain's CDR3 is CASLGQFEETQYF. CDR3 sequence (DNA): TGTGCCAGCTTAGGACAATTTGAAGAGACCCAGTACTTC.

The rearrangement joins TRBV27 to TRBJ2-1; D tentatively reads TRBD1 or TRBD2 (5 bases each). Trimming pared 3 bases from V and 4 bases from J, leaving 13 bases between. The CDR3 contains 15 residues. Germline V gene sequence: CDR1 MNHEY, CDR2 SMNVEV (reference sequence). DNA for the CDR3: TGTGCCAGCAGTTTGGGACCCCAGGTTTACAATGAGCAGTTCTTC. Translation: CASSLGPQVYNEQFF.

V and J are TRBV7-9 and TRBJ2-1; TRBD1 aligns across 10 bases. There are 15 residues in the CDR3. Unmatched junction bases numbered 7, after V lost 5 bases and J lost 6 bases. Germline V CDR1 and CDR2: SEHNR, FQNEAQ (reference sequence). The CDR3: CASSPRDRGRNEQFF. In DNA form, the CDR3 reads TGTGCCAGCAGCCCCCGGGACAGGGGACGCAATGAGCAGTTCTTC.

The genes are TRBV5-1 and TRBJ1-1; 9 nucleotides match TRBD1. With 4 bases clipped from V and 4 bases from J, the junction kept 11 bases outside the gene matches. Per the germline V gene, CDR1 is SGHRS and CDR2 is YFSETQ. The CDR3 extends over 16 amino acids. The DNA of the CDR3 is TGCGCCAGCAGCAGGGGACAGGGAGGATTCGGCACTGAAGCTTTCTTT. Protein sequence: CASSRGQGGFGTEAFF.

DNA of the CDR3: TGTGCCACCAGCACCCCACAGGGTAACACCGGGGAGCTGTTTTTT. Its translation: CATSTPQGNTGELFF. V gene TRBV15 combines with J gene TRBJ2-2, with D possibly TRBD1 on 6 matching bases. Germline-derived CDR1 and CDR2 are LNHNV and YYDKDF (reference sequence). CDR3 length equals 15 residues. V lost 4 bases and J 2 bases, leaving 11 bases between the germline ends.

V is TRBV7-9 and J is TRBJ1-2, with TRBD1 matching over 9 bases. Germline V gene sequence: CDR1 SEHNR, CDR2 FQNEAQ (reference sequence). After removal of 4 bases from V and 5 bases from J, the junction contained 5 bases not matched to a gene. The CDR3 has 14 residues. CDR3 nucleotides: TGTGCCAGCAGCTATGACAGGGGGAGTTATGGCTACACCTTC. It yields the protein CASSYDRGSYGYTF.

The chain couples TRBV13 to TRBJ2-1; D gene unclear. The CDR3 consists of 13 residues. The germline CDR1 and CDR2 sequences are PRHDT and FYEKMQ (reference sequence). V gave up 5 bases and J gave up 8 bases, with 13 bases separating them. CDR3 region: CASSPFVPDEQFF. CDR3 bases: TGTGCCAGCAGCCCGTTCGTCCCGGATGAGCAGTTCTTC.

V usage is TRBV9 and J usage is TRBJ2-3; maybe TRBD2 (6 bases). Trimming took off 0 bases at V and 0 bases at J, with 14 bases between the two ends. CDR3 length: 17 amino acids. From germline, CDR1 is SGDLS and CDR2 YYNGEE. The CDR3 region has the DNA TGTGCCAGCAGCGTAGAAGCGGCGGGGAGGAGCACAGATACGCAGTATTTT. Protein: CASSVEAAGRSTDTQYF.

The rearrangement joins TRBV2 to TRBJ2-1; 10 nucleotides match TRBD2. The J segment lost 4 bases and the V segment lost 6 bases, leaving 9 bases of the junction unmatched. The CDR3 runs to 16 residues. Germline lookup yields CDR1 SNHLY and CDR2 FYNNEI. In DNA form, the CDR3 reads TGTGCCAGCAGCAGGGGAGCGGGAGGGATATACAATGAGCAGTTCTTC. Translated: CASSRGAGGIYNEQFF.

This rearrangement joins TRBV19 to TRBJ1-2; possible D gene TRBD1, 5 bases. V was pared by 1 base and J by 4 bases, with 13 bases between. Germline loops: CDR1 LNHDA, CDR2 SQIVND (reference sequence). The CDR3 spans 15 residues. The CDR3 bases are TGTGCCAGTAGTATAGGTCCAGGGTCGGGCTATGGCTACACCTTC. Its protein product is CASSIGPGSGYGYTF. Filled out from reference TRBV19 and TRBJ1-2, the complete variable domain reads DGGITQSPKYLFRKEGQNVTLSCEQNLNHDAMYWYRQDPGQGLRLIYYSQIVNDFQKGDIAEGYSVSREKKESFPLTVTSAQKNPTAFYLCASSIGPGSGYGYTFGSGTRLTVV.

J is TRBJ2-3 and V is TRBV19, with no clear D. CDR1 is LNHDA and CDR2 is SQIVND in the germline V gene (reference sequence). This CDR3 comprises 16 residues. With 5 bases removed from V and 4 bases from J, the gap between germline ends came to 19 bases. As DNA, the CDR3 is TGTGCCAGTAGTTTCCCACCCCTCGCATCGGCAGATACGCAGTATTTT. It specifies CASSFPPLASADTQYF.

The chain carries TRBV7-9 and TRBJ1-1; the D gene is possibly TRBD1 (6 bases). Germline CDR1 SEHNR, CDR2 FQNEAQ (reference sequence). The CDR3 is 15 residues long. The V and J ends lost 4 bases and 1 base respectively, with 13 bases between them. The CDR3 loop reads CASSSQGQANTEAFF. The CDR3 DNA reads as TGTGCCAGCAGCTCCCAGGGGCAGGCGAACACTGAAGCTTTCTTT. Full variable domain (remainder filled in from reference TRBV7-9 and TRBJ1-1): DTGVSQNPRHKITKRGQNVTFRCDPISEHNRLYWYRQTLGQGPEFLTYFQNEAQLEKSRLLSDRFSAERPKGSFSTLEIQRTEQGDSAMYLCASSSQGQANTEAFFGQGTRLTVV.

This chain links TRBV5-6 with TRBJ2-3; D gene unclear. Germline V gene data show CDR1 as SGHDT and CDR2 as YYEEEE. The CDR3 sequence is 12 residues long. The V and J ends lost 3 bases and 4 bases respectively, with 6 bases between them. The CDR3 loop reads CASSSPADTQYF. The CDR3 DNA reads TGTGCCAGCAGCTCCCCCGCAGATACGCAGTATTTT.

This chain uses TRBV19 with TRBJ1-5; tentative D call: TRBD1 (6 bases). With 6 bases removed from V and 1 base from J, the gap between germline ends came to 10 bases. The CDR3 consists of 14 residues. Germline V CDR1 and CDR2: LNHDA, SQIVND (reference sequence). This CDR3 reads CASRWGLSNQPQHF. In DNA form, the CDR3 reads TGTGCCAGTAGATGGGGGCTCAGCAATCAGCCCCAGCATTTT. The variable domain in full, with the rest retrieved from reference TRBV19 and TRBJ1-5, is DGGITQSPKYLFRKEGQNVTLSCEQNLNHDAMYWYRQDPGQGLRLIYYSQIVNDFQKGDIAEGYSVSREKKESFPLTVTSAQKNPTAFYLCASRWGLSNQPQHFGDGTRLSIL.

V and J are TRBV5-3 and TRBJ2-7; 9 positions match TRBD1. TRBV5-3 is filed as an ORF, its function uncertain. The CDR3 extends over 14 amino acids. Trimming at V came to 3 bases and at J to 5 bases, leaving 6 bases not matched to a gene. The CDR3 coding sequence is TGTGCCAGAAGCTCGCGGGACAGGGTTCACGAGCAGTACTTC. Its protein is CARSSRDRVHEQYF.

The chain links TRBV14 to TRBJ2-3; 8 nucleotides match TRBD1. Per germline, CDR1 SGHDN and CDR2 FVKESK. The trim removed 2 bases at V and 1 base at J, leaving 2 bases unmatched. This CDR3 is 15 amino acids long. This CDR3 is CASSQQGAGTDTQYF. The CDR3 region has the DNA TGTGCCAGCAGCCAACAGGGGGCGGGCACAGATACGCAGTATTTT.

As concerns this clone: An end of the junction does not agree with germline; a read error may underlie this. The rearrangement links TRBV6-5 to TRBJ1-6; tentative D call: TRBD1 (5 bases). The CDR3 covers 14 residues. CDR1 is MNHEY and CDR2 is SVGAGI in the germline V gene. The CDR3 region is CASSSGVYYSPLHF. DNA of the CDR3: TGTGCCAGCAGTTCGGGGGTCTATTATTCACCCCTCCACTTT.

J is TRBJ1-1 and V is TRBV7-9, with D perhaps TRBD1 (5 bases). The V gene's germline CDR1 is SEHNR and CDR2 FQNEAQ (reference sequence). This CDR3 is 14 amino acids long. The V end was cut by 2 bases, the J end by 1 base, with 8 bases between. CDR3 nucleotide sequence: TGTGCCAGCAGCTTAACAGGACAGAACACTGAAGCTTTCTTT. Its translation is CASSLTGQNTEAFF.

On this clone itself: Germline is not matched at one junction end, which may reflect a read error. The chain couples TRBV7-7 to TRBJ2-1, with 7 bases identical to TRBD1. The length of the CDR3 is 13 residues. Germline CDR1 reads SSHAT; CDR2 reads FNYEAQ (reference sequence). This CDR3 reads CASSLKGAGEQFF. CDR3 DNA sequence: TGTGCTAGCAGCTTAAAGGGGGCCGGTGAGCAGTTCTTC.

The J gene is TRBJ1-4, the V gene TRBV9; weak D call: TRBD1 (5 bases). Germline V lookup: CDR1 SGDLS, CDR2 YYNGEE. V lost 4 bases and J lost 8, with 15 bases in between. The CDR3 is 14 amino acids. CDR3 residues: CASSPGASPEKLFF. The CDR3 nucleotides read TGTGCCAGCAGCCCCGGGGCCTCTCCCGAAAAACTGTTTTTT.

The V gene is TRBV20-1, the J gene TRBJ2-3, with D unresolved. This CDR3 comprises 11 residues. Trimming removed 3 bases from V and 10 bases from J, with 11 bases in between. In germline, CDR1 is DFQATT, CDR2 SNEGSKA (reference sequence). The CDR3 DNA follows: TGCAGTGCTAGTGTCCAGACCCCGCAGTATTTT. The encoded protein is CSASVQTPQYF.

The chain carries TRBV13 and TRBJ2-1, with 7 bases identical to TRBD2. The CDR3 is 15 amino acids. Germline V gene sequence: CDR1 PRHDT, CDR2 FYEKMQ (reference sequence). Germline trimming cut 5 bases from V and 4 bases from J; bases unmatched to any gene: 8. CDR3 sequence: CASSQAGTKYNEQFF. CDR3 in DNA: TGTGCCAGCAGCCAGGCCGGGACTAAATACAATGAGCAGTTCTTC.

This clone was seen a few times. The CDR3 loop is CASSVVLGGTQYF. The DNA of the CDR3 is TGTGCCAGCAGCGTAGTTTTGGGAGGTACGCAGTATTTT. This chain connects TRBV9 to TRBJ2-3; D might be TRBD2 (6 bases). Trimming removed 0 bases from V and 8 bases from J, with 10 bases in between. This CDR3 has 13 residues. The germline V gene has CDR1 SGDLS and CDR2 YYNGEE.

The CDR3 DNA is TGTGCCAGCAGCTCAAAGGGGGAACACTACGAGCAGTACTTC. It encodes CASSSKGEHYEQYF. The J gene is TRBJ2-7, the V gene TRBV5-4; TRBD1 is a possible D gene (6 bases). The germline gives CDR1 SGHNT, CDR2 YYREEE (reference sequence). CDR3 length equals 14 residues. Trimming left V 3 bases short and J 3 bases short, with 13 bases between.